The T cell receptor beta chain under discussion was sequenced for a study of low-dose radiotherapy and immunotherapy resistance in tumors. Study information: Members of Cohort 1 were treated with 0.5 Gy per fraction every 2 weeks. The prescribed total PTV dose was 6.5 Gy.

This CDR3 contains 16 residues. Germline CDR1 and CDR2: SGDLS and YYNGEE. The V end was cut by 0 bases, the J end by 8 bases, with 18 bases between. Sample time point: after trial treatment. Treatment of the sample: LDRT plus nivolumab, ipilimumab, low-dose cyclophosphamide and aspirin (RACIN trial). Eligible patients bore advanced solid tumors devoid of tumor-infiltrating lymphocytes. Gene-specific TRAV and TRBV primers were used for first-strand cDNA, covering alpha and beta chains. The authors amplified TCRs for 20 to 25 PCR cycles with a constant-region primer and a V-primer adapter. MiXCR was run by TCRdb on the reads, yielding one entry per CDR3 protein. The table lists 35,000 to 50,000 distinct CDR3 sequences, 20% of them singletons.

Sequencing used PBMCs, obtained after low-dose radiotherapy plus immunotherapy. The chain links TRBV9 to TRBJ2-1, with no clear D. The receptor was isolated from a female donor with ovarian cancer. CDR3 DNA: TGTGCCAGCAGCGTAGACCCCTGGACGTTATCGGATGAGCAGTTCTTC. Translation: CASSVDPWTLSDEQFF.